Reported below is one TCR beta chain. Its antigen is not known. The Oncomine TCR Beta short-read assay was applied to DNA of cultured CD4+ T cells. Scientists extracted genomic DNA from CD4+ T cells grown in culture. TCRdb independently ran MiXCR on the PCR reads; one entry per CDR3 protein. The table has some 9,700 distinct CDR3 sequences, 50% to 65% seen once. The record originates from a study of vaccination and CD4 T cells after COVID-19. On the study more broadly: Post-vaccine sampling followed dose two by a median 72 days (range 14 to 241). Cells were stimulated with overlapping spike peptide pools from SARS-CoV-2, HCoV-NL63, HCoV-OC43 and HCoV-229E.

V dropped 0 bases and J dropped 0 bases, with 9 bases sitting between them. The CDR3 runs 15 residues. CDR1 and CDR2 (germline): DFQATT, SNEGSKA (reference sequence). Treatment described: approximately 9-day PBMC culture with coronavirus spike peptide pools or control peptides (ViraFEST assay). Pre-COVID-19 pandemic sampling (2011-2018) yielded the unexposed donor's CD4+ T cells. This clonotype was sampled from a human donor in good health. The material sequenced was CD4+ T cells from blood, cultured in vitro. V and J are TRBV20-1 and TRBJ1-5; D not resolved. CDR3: CSAREARGSNQPQHF. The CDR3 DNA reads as TGCAGTGCTAGAGAAGCCCGGGGTAGCAATCAGCCCCAGCATTTT.